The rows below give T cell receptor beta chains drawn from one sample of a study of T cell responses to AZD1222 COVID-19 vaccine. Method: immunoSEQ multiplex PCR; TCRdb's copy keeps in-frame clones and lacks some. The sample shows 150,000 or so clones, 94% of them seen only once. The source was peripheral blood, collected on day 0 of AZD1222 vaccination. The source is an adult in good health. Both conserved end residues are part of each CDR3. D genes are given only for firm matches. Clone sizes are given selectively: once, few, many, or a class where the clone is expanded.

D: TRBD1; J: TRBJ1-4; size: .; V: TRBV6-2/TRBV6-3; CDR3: CASSYPPGQGNEKLFF; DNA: TGTGCCAGCAGTTACCCTCCGGGACAGGGTAATGAAAAACTGTTTTTT
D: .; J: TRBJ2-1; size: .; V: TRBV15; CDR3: CATSRSGQTEQFF; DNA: TGTGCCACCAGCAGATCAGGGCAGACTGAGCAGTTCTTC
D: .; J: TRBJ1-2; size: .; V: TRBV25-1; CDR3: CASSEGRLSRGYTF; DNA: TGTGCCAGCAGTGAAGGGAGGTTGAGTCGAGGCTACACCTTC
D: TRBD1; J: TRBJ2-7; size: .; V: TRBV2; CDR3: CASSGETGGKQYF; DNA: TGTGCCAGCAGTGGGGAGACAGGGGGTAAGCAGTACTTC
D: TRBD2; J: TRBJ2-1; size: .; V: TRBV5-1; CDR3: CASSPQGVAGGPWMLF; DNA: TGCGCCAGCAGCCCCCAAGGCGTAGCGGGAGGGCCATGGATGCTCTTC
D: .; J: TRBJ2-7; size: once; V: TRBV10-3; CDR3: CAISASPGVSYEQYF; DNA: TGTGCCATCAGTGCCAGCCCGGGAGTCTCCTACGAGCAGTACTTC
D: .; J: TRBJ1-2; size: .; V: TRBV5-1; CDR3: CASSLTTDGYTF; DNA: TGCGCCAGCAGCTTGACGACTGATGGCTACACCTTC
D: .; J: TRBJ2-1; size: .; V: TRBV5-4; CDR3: CASSLWGLTREQFF; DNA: TGTGCCAGCAGCTTGTGGGGACTTACGAGGGAGCAGTTCTTC
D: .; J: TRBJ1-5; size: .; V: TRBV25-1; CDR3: CASSAWPDSNQPQHF; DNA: TGTGCCAGCAGCGCATGGCCCGACAGCAATCAGCCCCAGCATTTT
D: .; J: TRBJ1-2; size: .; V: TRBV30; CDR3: CACAGGNYGYTF; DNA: TGTGCCTGCGCGGGTGGGAACTATGGCTACACCTTC
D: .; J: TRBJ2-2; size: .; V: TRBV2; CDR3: CASIGSTGELFF; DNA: TGTGCCAGCATTGGCAGCACCGGGGAGCTGTTTTTT
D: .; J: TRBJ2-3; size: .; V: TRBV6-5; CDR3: CASSYEVPTDTQYF; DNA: TGTGCCAGCAGTTACGAAGTCCCCACAGATACGCAGTATTTT
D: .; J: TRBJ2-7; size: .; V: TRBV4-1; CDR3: CASSQDRAFYEQYF; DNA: TGCGCCAGCAGCCAAGATCGAGCGTTCTACGAGCAGTACTTC
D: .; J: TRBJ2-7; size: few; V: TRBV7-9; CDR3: CASSLGQREQYF; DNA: TGTGCCAGCAGCTTAGGACAGCGCGAGCAGTACTTC
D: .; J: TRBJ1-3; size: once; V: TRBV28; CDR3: CASSYTGPENTIYF; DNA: TGTGCCAGCAGTTATACAGGGCCGGAAAACACCATATATTTT
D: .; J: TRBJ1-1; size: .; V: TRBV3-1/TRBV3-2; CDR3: CASSPGRHEAFF; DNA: TGTGCCAGCAGCCCTGGACGGCATGAAGCTTTCTTT
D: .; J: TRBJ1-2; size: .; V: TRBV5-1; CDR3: CASSPGNSDSYGYTF; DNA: TGCGCCAGCAGCCCGGGTAACAGCGACTCCTATGGCTACACCTTC
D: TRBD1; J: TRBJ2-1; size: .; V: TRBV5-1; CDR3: CASFSGTGGRNEQFF; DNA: TGCGCCAGCTTCAGCGGGACAGGGGGGCGCAATGAGCAGTTCTTC
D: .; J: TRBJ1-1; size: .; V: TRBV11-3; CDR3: CASSSHSGSTEAFF; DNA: TGTGCCAGCAGCTCACATAGCGGGTCCACTGAAGCTTTCTTT
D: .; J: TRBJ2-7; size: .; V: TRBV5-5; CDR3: CASSFGRTPYEQYF; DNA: TGTGCCAGCAGCTTTGGACGGACTCCCTACGAGCAGTACTTC
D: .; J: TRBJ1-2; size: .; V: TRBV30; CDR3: CAFTPGLRRIYGYTF; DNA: TGTGCCTTTACCCCGGGGTTACGGCGGATCTATGGCTACACCTTC
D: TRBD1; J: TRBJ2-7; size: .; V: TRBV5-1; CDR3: CASSLGQGVPYEQYF; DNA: TGCGCCAGCAGCTTGGGCCAGGGGGTTCCCTACGAGCAGTACTTC
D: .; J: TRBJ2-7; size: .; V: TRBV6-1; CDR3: CASLRTVPGDEQYF; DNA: TGTGCCAGCCTTAGAACGGTACCCGGGGATGAGCAGTACTTC
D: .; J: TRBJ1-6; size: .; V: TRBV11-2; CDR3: CASSLDRSSYNSPLHF; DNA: TGTGCCAGCAGCTTAGACAGAAGCTCCTATAATTCACCCCTCCACTTT
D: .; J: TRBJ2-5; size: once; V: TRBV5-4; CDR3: CASNEQYQETQYF; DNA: TGTGCCAGCAACGAGCAGTACCAAGAGACCCAGTACTTC
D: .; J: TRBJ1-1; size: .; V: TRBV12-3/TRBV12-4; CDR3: CASSLSSGTIF; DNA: TGTGCCAGCAGTTTGAGCTCGGGGACAATCTTT
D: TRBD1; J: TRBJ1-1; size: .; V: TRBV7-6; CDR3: CASSYSPGQGPNTEAFF; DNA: TGTGCCAGCAGTTACTCCCCGGGACAGGGGCCGAACACTGAAGCTTTCTTT
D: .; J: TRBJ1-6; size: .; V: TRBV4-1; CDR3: CASSQDRLGAPLHF; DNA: TGCGCCAGCAGCCAAGACAGGCTTGGGGCACCCCTCCACTTT
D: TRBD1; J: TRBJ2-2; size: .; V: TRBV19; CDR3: CASSTDRDTGELFF; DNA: TGTGCCAGTAGTACGGACAGGGACACCGGGGAGCTGTTTTTT
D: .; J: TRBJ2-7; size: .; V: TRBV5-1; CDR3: CASSLRVGSYEQYF; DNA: TGCGCCAGCAGCTTGCGGGTTGGGTCCTACGAGCAGTACTTC
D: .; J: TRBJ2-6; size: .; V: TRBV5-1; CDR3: CASSLVGAETPGANVLTF; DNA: TGCGCCAGCAGCTTGGTTGGGGCCGAGACTCCTGGGGCCAACGTCCTGACTTTC
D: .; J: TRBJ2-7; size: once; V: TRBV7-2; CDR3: CASSSLNGEQYF; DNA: TGTGCCAGCAGCTCTCTCAATGGGGAGCAGTACTTC
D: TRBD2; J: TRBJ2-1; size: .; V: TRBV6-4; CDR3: CASSDPAWGRDEQFF; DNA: TGTGCCAGCAGTGACCCCGCTTGGGGGAGGGATGAGCAGTTCTTC
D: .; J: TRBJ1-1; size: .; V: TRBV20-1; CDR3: CSALDRGAFF; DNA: TGCAGTGCTCTCGACCGGGGAGCTTTCTTT
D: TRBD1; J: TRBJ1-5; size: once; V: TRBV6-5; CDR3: CASMTSTGANQPQHF; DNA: TGTGCCAGCATGACCTCTACAGGGGCCAATCAGCCCCAGCATTTT
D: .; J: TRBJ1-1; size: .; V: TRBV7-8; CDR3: CASSLEGVGAGAFF; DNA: TGTGCCAGCAGCTTAGAAGGAGTGGGGGCCGGAGCTTTCTTT
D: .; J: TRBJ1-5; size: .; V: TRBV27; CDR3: CASRLSREIGQPQHF; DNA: TGTGCCAGCAGACTTTCCAGGGAAATTGGTCAGCCCCAGCATTTT
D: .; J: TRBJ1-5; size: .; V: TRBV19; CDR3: CASSIVQGADQPQHF; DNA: TGTGCCAGTAGTATTGTCCAGGGCGCCGATCAGCCCCAGCATTTT